The rows below give T cell receptor beta chains drawn from one sample of a study of blood T cell repertoires in COVID-19. Sequencing used immunoSEQ multiplex PCR; TCRdb keeps in-frame clones, though not all of them. Of hundreds of thousands of clones listed, approximately 87% were seen once; the top ten hold about 3.1%. Sequenced sample: PBMCs or T cells enriched from blood (not recorded which). Receptors originate from a woman between 45 and 60 years old in a cohort exposed to, infected with or recovered from COVID-19 (not recorded which). Both conserved end residues are trimmed from each CDR3. Some rows mark clone size as missing; the rest say once, few, many or name a class of expanded clone.

ASRTGDRRDQPQH	13	.	TRBJ1-5	TRBV28
ASSHERGGQANEKLF	15	.	TRBJ1-4	TRBV5-6
ASSLMPGEQY	10	.	TRBJ2-7	TRBV13
ASSLFHLAF	9	.	TRBJ1-1	TRBV25-1
ASSEGPYTDTQY	12	.	TRBJ2-3	TRBV2
ASSQASGGGHEQF	13	.	TRBJ2-1	TRBV4-3
ASSQDLILWTGNQPQH	16	.	TRBJ1-5	TRBV4-3
ASSAGGRGEKLF	12	.	TRBJ1-4	TRBV9
ASSPIVAGAGDTQY	14	once	TRBJ2-3	TRBV7-9
ASSRGDGKNQPQH	13	.	TRBJ1-5	TRBV2
ASSQDLYGTYSNQPQH	16	.	TRBJ1-5	TRBV3-1/TRBV3-2
ASSLTRTNTRQETQY	15	.	TRBJ2-5	TRBV7-9
ASQARPASTEFNEVQTYEQY	20	.	TRBJ2-7	TRBV5-1
ASRQGAKGYT	10	.	TRBJ1-2	TRBV28
ASSVEGQGLYGYT	13	.	TRBJ1-2	TRBV9
APAVRLVPETQY	12	.	TRBJ2-5	TRBV21-1
SAGGARLKY	9	few	TRBJ2-3	TRBV20-1
ASSLDRTGGGSPLH	14	.	TRBJ1-6	TRBV13
ASSSQPGQGYEQY	13	once	TRBJ2-7	TRBV11-3
ASSLGAGGPVDTQY	14	.	TRBJ2-3	TRBV5-4
ASSLSYEQY	9	.	TRBJ2-7	TRBV7-9
ASSPSPVYEQY	11	.	TRBJ2-7	TRBV2
ASSLDSGGNYEQY	13	.	TRBJ2-7	TRBV7-9
ASSLRGLEEKLF	12	.	TRBJ1-4	TRBV7-2
ASSSGRAGRRSGNTIY	16	once	TRBJ1-3	TRBV7-2
SVESDRDEAF	10	.	TRBJ1-1	TRBV29-1
ASNPTGVQDGYT	12	.	TRBJ1-2	TRBV6-5
ASSSRNTEAF	10	.	TRBJ1-1	TRBV7-9
ATSDSGQPGRPQH	13	once	TRBJ1-5	TRBV24-1
ASTWGGSDTQY	11	.	TRBJ2-3	TRBV2
ASSIRTGASNQPQH	14	once	TRBJ1-5	TRBV28
ASSLRLAGAGEQF	13	.	TRBJ2-1	TRBV7-3
ASSRLAGGLGNEQF	14	.	TRBJ2-1	TRBV19
ASSERVQGSDTQY	13	.	TRBJ2-3	TRBV2
ATRGANTGELF	11	.	TRBJ2-2	TRBV14
ASSLTPQGASGYT	13	.	TRBJ1-2	TRBV7-3